Ten or more counts support the clone carrying this T cell receptor beta chain. The antigen is undetermined. The data are from a study of Graves' ophthalmopathy and Graves' hyperthyroidism. General observations from the study: Most expanded thyroid clonotypes above 0.001 frequency also appeared in blood.

The sequenced template was RNA, covering the TCR beta CDR3 region. RT-PCR with HTBI primers came first, then second-round multiplex PCR. TCRdb reprocessed the multiplex PCR reads via MiXCR and lists one record per CDR3 protein. The sample has 200,000 to 250,000 distinct CDR3 sequences, over 25% seen once. There are 13 residues in the CDR3. CDR1 is MDHEN, CDR2 SYDVKM, per germline. Trimming took 6 bases from V and 4 from J; bases not matched to a gene: 3. The V call is TRBV28, the J call TRBJ1-2; 9 positions agree with TRBD1. This clonotype was obtained from a man in his fifties or sixties with Graves' ophthalmopathy. The specimen was peripheral blood. The CDR3 DNA reads as TGTGCCAGCAGGGTACAGGGGGCCTATGGCTACACCTTC. The encoded protein is CASRVQGAYGYTF.